This T cell receptor (beta chain) comes out of a study of cytomegalovirus exposure and HLA in healthy donors. The protocol was immunoSEQ multiplex PCR, while the TCRdb copy is restricted to in-frame clones and leaves out a portion. Of some 240,000 clones listed, more than 75% are singletons. Trimming cost V 4 bases and J 1 base, with 20 bases left between them. Germline CDR1 MNHEY, CDR2 SMNVEV (reference sequence). The CDR3 has 17 residues. The chain recombines TRBV27 with TRBJ2-7; D uncertain. This clonotype was sampled from a woman younger than 35 in good health and CMV-seropositive. Sequencing input: PBMCs. CDR3 DNA: TGTGCCAGCAGTTCCCGCTACGCGAATCTACTATCCTACGAGCAGTACTTC. Translation: CASSSRYANLLSYEQYF.